The clone carrying this TCR beta chain was recorded at least ten times. Its antigen is as yet unknown. This specimen belongs to a study of T cells in Graves' hyperthyroidism and ophthalmopathy. Study-level findings and limits: With a median lead of roughly 6.2 months before onset, the model predicted ophthalmopathy. In blood, most of the thyroid clonotypes expanded above 0.001 were also present.

It was RNA transcripts that yielded the amplified TCR beta CDR3 regions. Initially, a first-round RT-PCR of the TCR CDR3 employed the HTBI primer set. In TCRdb, the multiplex PCR reads were re-called with MiXCR into one record per CDR3 protein. The sample includes 220,000 or so distinct CDR3 sequences, around 15% of them seen just once. The CDR3 spans 17 residues. Germline V CDR1 and CDR2: MNHNY, SVGAGI (reference sequence). The V and J ends lost 0 bases and 13 bases respectively, with 25 bases between them. Sequencing input: blood. This TCR derives from a woman between 18 and 29 years old with Graves' ophthalmopathy. The V and J genes are TRBV6-6 and TRBJ2-1; D is undetermined. CDR3 bases: TGTGCCAGCAGTTACTCTCCCTTCCCGGGCACCAGGTATTTTCAGTTCTTC. Protein product: CASSYSPFPGTRYFQFF.